This record covers a single T cell receptor beta chain. What it binds is not known. This entry comes from a study of response to subunit inactivated influenza vaccine. Study results and caveats: Authors suggested each seasonal flu vaccination may recruit only limited numbers of new T cells.

A single record per CDR3 protein comes from TCRdb applying MiXCR to the RT-PCR reads. The profile shows around 250,000 distinct CDR3 sequences, approximately 12% of them singletons. This clonotype was obtained from a man between 45 and 60 years old who received an inactivated influenza vaccine. Sequences were derived from non-naive T cells sorted from PBMCs, sampled around 14 days before vaccination.

The CDR3 reads CSARDERSSYEQYF. The CDR3 DNA follows: TGCAGTGCTAGAGATGAAAGGAGCTCCTACGAGCAGTACTTC. The rearrangement joins TRBV20-1 to TRBJ2-7; D is unclear. The germline CDR1 and CDR2 sequences are DFQATT and SNEGSKA (reference sequence). The CDR3 covers 14 residues. Between the trimmed V and J ends, which lost 0 bases and 0 bases, there was a span of 9 bases.